These 4 T cell receptor beta chains came from one sample sequenced in a study of shared clonotypes between healthy human individuals. The data were produced by immunoSEQ multiplex PCR, yet TCRdb's version contains in-frame clones alone and is incomplete. The sample has approximately 2,200,000 clones; about 93% are singletons. CD45RO-negative CD8 cells positively selected for CCR7 made up the naive population, which excluded terminally differentiated effector memory CD45RA+ cells. Input material: naive CD8+ T cells from PBMCs. The receptors originated from a man aged 18 to 29 in good health. Some clones in this sample may be carry-over from other donors' samples.

About this clone: Other DNA sequences in the same sample also yield this CDR3. This rearrangement joins TRBV5-1 to TRBJ2-7; D uncertain. The germline V gene has CDR1 SGHRS and CDR2 YFSETQ. The CDR3 runs to 12 residues. V lost 2 bases, J lost 0 bases, and 3 bases lay in between. DNA for the CDR3: TGCGCCAGCAGCTTAAACTCCTACGAGCAGTACTTC. Translated, it gives CASSLNSYEQYF.

The V call is TRBV27, the J call TRBJ2-7; tentatively, D is TRBD2 (7 bases). From germline, CDR1 is MNHEY and CDR2 SMNVEV (reference sequence). V was shortened by 2 bases and J by 3 bases, with 17 bases between the two germline ends. This CDR3 contains 16 residues. This CDR3 reads CASSLQGTNARYEQYF. The CDR3, as DNA: TGTGCCAGCAGTTTACAGGGGACTAACGCCCGCTACGAGCAGTACTTC.

This rearrangement joins TRBV7-9 to TRBJ1-2; 8 bases map to TRBD1. The germline V gene encodes CDR1 SEHNR and CDR2 FQNEAQ (reference sequence). V shed 3 bases and J 2 bases; nucleotides not matched to a gene: 11. The length of the CDR3 is 17 residues. CDR3: CASSFHPHAGGNYGYTF. CDR3 coding DNA: TGTGCCAGCAGCTTCCACCCCCACGCAGGGGGCAACTATGGCTACACCTTC.

The gene calls are TRBV28 and TRBJ2-4, with D tentatively TRBD1 or TRBD2 (5 bases each). V lost 5 bases, J lost 7 bases, and 12 bases lay in between. This CDR3 contains 13 residues. CDR1 and CDR2 from the germline V gene are MDHEN and SYDVKM. The CDR3 sequence is CASSNEGFNIQYF. CDR3 nucleotide sequence: TGTGCCAGCAGTAATGAGGGGTTCAACATTCAGTACTTC.